This entry lists 18 T cell receptor beta chains sequenced from one sample in a study of blood T cell repertoires in COVID-19. Here immunoSEQ multiplex PCR was the method, and the copy in TCRdb shows in-frame clones only, minus some. The sample lists 50,000 to 60,000 clones; nearly 90% were seen once. Specimen: peripheral blood. The receptor source for this set is a man older than 75 with active or convalescent COVID-19.

This clone was detected only a few times. The rearrangement joins TRBV19 to TRBJ1-1, with TRBD1 matching over 8 bases. Germline V gene data show CDR1 as LNHDA and CDR2 as SQIVND (reference sequence). This CDR3 is 13 amino acids long. V trimming: 11 bases; J trimming: 9 bases; junction bases outside the gene matches: 14. CDR3 sequence: CAAYSTGEDKAFF. CDR3 nucleotides: TGTGCCGCCTACTCGACAGGGGAAGATAAAGCTTTCTTT. Full variable domain (rest looked up from reference TRBV19 and TRBJ1-1): DGGITQSPKYLFRKEGQNVTLSCEQNLNHDAMYWYRQDPGQGLRLIYYSQIVNDFQKGDIAEGYSVSREKKESFPLTVTSAQKNPTAFYLCAAYSTGEDKAFFGQGTRLTVV.

This chain uses TRBV6-5 with TRBJ1-4; D perhaps matches TRBD1 (5 bases). Looked up from germline, CDR1 is MNHEY and CDR2 is SVGAGI. The V and J ends lost 0 bases and 8 bases respectively, with 16 bases between them. The length of the CDR3 is 16 residues. The CDR3 nucleotides are TGTGCCAGCAGTTACTCCCGACAGCTGGAAGAAGAAAAACTGTTTTTT. This gives the protein CASSYSRQLEEEKLFF.

The CDR3 spells CAISESRGGHLNTEAFF. For the CDR3, the DNA is TGTGCCATCAGTGAGTCTCGTGGGGGACACCTGAACACTGAAGCTTTCTTT. This chain joins TRBV10-3 and TRBJ1-1; D may be TRBD1 (6 bases). The germline gives CDR1 ENHRY, CDR2 SYGVKD. V dropped 0 bases and J dropped 0 bases, with 14 bases sitting between them. The CDR3 has 17 residues.

This clone was counted a few times. The genes are TRBV6-1 and TRBJ2-7, with D maybe TRBD1 (5 bases). From germline, CDR1 is MNHNS and CDR2 SASEGT. Trimming pared 3 bases from V and 13 bases from J, leaving 19 bases between. This CDR3 spans 13 amino acids. The CDR3 DNA reads TGTGCCAGCAGTGACGACAGACTGGGATCAGAATACTTC. This codes for CASSDDRLGSEYF.

This sequence joins TRBV19 and TRBJ1-5; TRBD1 matches at 7 bases. Trimming cost V 7 bases and J 4 bases; bases outside gene matches: 7. This CDR3 contains 14 residues. The germline V gene has CDR1 LNHDA and CDR2 SQIVND (reference sequence). The CDR3 loop is CASKDDRENQPQHF. CDR3 coding DNA: TGTGCCAGTAAAGATGACAGGGAAAATCAGCCCCAGCATTTT.

This clone has just a few counts. V gene TRBV4-1 combines with J gene TRBJ2-3, with TRBD2 identical over 9 bases. CDR1 is MGHRA, CDR2 YSYEKL, per germline. The ends lost 1 base at V and 2 bases at J; junction bases unmatched: 7. This CDR3 has 17 residues. CDR3 nucleotides: TGCGCCAGCAGCCAAGCGGGCGGGAGGGTCAACACAGATACGCAGTATTTT. This translates into CASSQAGGRVNTDTQYF.

V and J are TRBV5-1 and TRBJ1-2, with 8 bases aligning to TRBD1. The germline V gene has CDR1 SGHRS and CDR2 YFSETQ. J lost 4 bases, V lost 4 bases, and 3 bases had no gene match. This CDR3 is built from 13 residues. CDR3 loop: CASSLGTGYGYTF. DNA of the CDR3: TGCGCCAGCAGCCTCGGGACAGGCTATGGCTACACCTTC.

This clone was counted a few times. The chain employs TRBV5-1 and TRBJ2-5; D may be TRBD2 (6 bases). The CDR3 extends over 15 amino acids. The V end lost 4 bases, the J end lost 6 bases, and 19 bases lay between the germline ends. Per germline, CDR1 SGHRS and CDR2 YFSETQ. CDR3 amino acids: CASSPQTSSGKTQYF. CDR3 nucleotides: TGCGCCAGCAGCCCGCAGACTAGTAGTGGCAAGACCCAGTACTTC.

This rearrangement joins TRBV3-1 (or the pseudogene TRBV3-2) to TRBJ1-3, with TRBD1 as a possible D gene (6 bases). The CDR3 is 15 residues long. The V gene's germline CDR1 is LGHDT and CDR2 YNNKEL (reference sequence). V lost 5 bases to trimming and J lost 0 bases, with 11 bases between them. CDR3 loop: CASSENRDSGNTIYF. The CDR3 DNA is TGTGCCAGCAGCGAAAACAGGGACTCTGGAAACACCATATATTTT.

The chain uses TRBV28 and TRBJ2-1, with TRBD2 identical over 10 bases. The CDR3 has 15 amino acids. V trimming: 6 bases; J trimming: 1 base; junction bases outside the gene matches: 3. Germline V lookup: CDR1 MDHEN, CDR2 SYDVKM. CDR3: CASRLAGGSYNEQFF. The CDR3 DNA reads as TGTGCCAGCAGATTAGCGGGGGGTTCCTACAATGAGCAGTTCTTC.

The rearrangement uses TRBV10-1 and TRBJ2-7; possibly TRBD1 for D (6 bases). CDR3 length: 12 amino acids. From germline, CDR1 is WNHNN and CDR2 SYGVQD (reference sequence). Trimming removed 7 bases at V and 3 bases at J, with 10 bases between. The CDR3 DNA follows: TGCGCCAGCAAGGGCAGGGGCTACGAGCAGTACTTC. Residues: CASKGRGYEQYF.

CDR3 loop: CASSRSQGASSYEQYF. The CDR3 DNA reads TGTGCCAGCAGTAGATCCCAGGGGGCGAGCTCCTACGAGCAGTACTTC. The rearrangement links TRBV27 to TRBJ2-7; 8 bases fit TRBD1. This CDR3 spans 16 amino acids. V dropped 5 bases and J dropped 0; count of bases not matched to a gene: 9. Germline lookup yields CDR1 MNHEY and CDR2 SMNVEV (reference sequence).

The gene calls are TRBV13 and TRBJ2-7; TRBD2 matches 14 bases. The V gene's germline CDR1 is PRHDT and CDR2 FYEKMQ (reference sequence). J was trimmed by 10 bases and V by 5 bases; bases with no gene match: 7. This CDR3 is built from 14 residues. The CDR3 DNA reads TGTGCCAGCAGCGAGGGACTAGCGGGGGTTCTCCAGTACTTC. Translating gives CASSEGLAGVLQYF. Full variable domain (remainder filled in from reference TRBV13 and TRBJ2-7): AAGVIQSPRHLIKEKRETATLKCYPIPRHDTVYWYQQGPGQDPQFLISFYEKMQSDKGSIPDRFSAQQFSDYHSELNMSSLELGDSALYFCASSEGLAGVLQYFGPGTRLTVT.

The V and J genes are TRBV18 and TRBJ1-1; the match to TRBD1 covers 8 bases. The V segment lost 4 bases and the J segment 1 base; nucleotides outside the gene matches: 5. The CDR3 contains 15 residues. Germline V gene lookup returns CDR1 KGHSH and CDR2 LQKENI. The CDR3 sequence: CASSQGQGGNTEAFF. Written as DNA, the CDR3 is TGTGCCAGCTCACAAGGACAGGGAGGGAACACTGAAGCTTTCTTT.

The chain joins TRBV9 to TRBJ1-1, with D hard to call. This CDR3 has 15 amino acids. Germline V CDR1 and CDR2: SGDLS, YYNGEE. The V end lost 0 bases, the J end lost 5 bases, and 14 bases lay between the germline ends. The CDR3 sequence is CASSVDTGEITEAFF. The CDR3 DNA reads TGTGCCAGCAGCGTAGATACTGGGGAGATAACTGAAGCTTTCTTT.

This clone was found once. This rearrangement joins TRBV7-9 to TRBJ1-5; 9 nucleotides align to TRBD1. Germline V gene sequence: CDR1 SEHNR, CDR2 FQNEAQ (reference sequence). This CDR3 has 16 residues. V gave up 4 bases and J gave up 7 bases; unmatched junction bases: 11. The CDR3 sequence is CASSSATGTGIQPQHF. CDR3 bases: TGTGCCAGCAGCTCCGCTACCGGGACAGGGATCCAGCCCCAGCATTTT.

The chain combines TRBV6-6 with TRBJ2-4, with TRBD2 as a possible D gene (7 bases). The CDR3 loop spans 16 amino acids. Germline V gives CDR1 MNHNY, CDR2 SVGAGI (reference sequence). V lost 0 bases and J lost 4, with 13 bases in between. CDR3 bases: TGTGCCAGCAGTTACTCCCGTGAGGGGGGGAAAAACATTCAGTACTTC. It translates to CASSYSREGGKNIQYF.

This chain joins TRBV5-1 and TRBJ2-6; 7 nucleotides line up with TRBD1. CDR3 length: 17 residues. Germline lookup yields CDR1 SGHRS and CDR2 YFSETQ. V lost 1 base, J lost 4 bases, and 8 bases stayed unmatched. The CDR3 sequence: CASSLSLGGPGANVLTF. Here the CDR3 DNA reads TGCGCCAGCAGCTTGTCCCTAGGGGGCCCCGGGGCCAACGTCCTGACTTTC.